These T cell receptor beta chains were read from a single sample in a study of blood T cell repertoires in COVID-19. Sequencing used immunoSEQ multiplex PCR; TCRdb keeps in-frame clones, though not all of them. Among 80,000 or so clones listed, more than 75% were seen once. The sequencing input was peripheral blood. The receptors originated from a woman between 55 and 75 years old with acute or convalescent COVID-19. Each CDR3 is given with its conserved first and last residue. The D gene is left open where the match is weak. Expanded clones are given a class, and other clones once, few, many or no size at all.

TGTGCCAGCAGTCTCAGGGGCCGGAACACTGAAGCTTTCTTT | CASSLRGRNTEAFF | TRBJ1-1 | TRBV2 | . | .
TGTGCCTGGAGACCTCGGTCAGCGGGTACCTACGAGCAGTACTTC | CAWRPRSAGTYEQYF | TRBJ2-7 | TRBV30 | . | .
TGTGCCAGTAGTAAGAAGAGCTCCTATAATTCACCCCTCCACTTT | CASSKKSSYNSPLHF | TRBJ1-6 | TRBV19 | . | .
TGTGCCAGCAGTTTAGGGGGGCCTGAAGCTTTCTTT | CASSLGGPEAFF | TRBJ1-1 | TRBV12-3/TRBV12-4 | . | .
TGTGCCAGCAGTTCGGGCAGGGGAAATCAGCCCCAGCATTTT | CASSSGRGNQPQHF | TRBJ1-5 | TRBV28 | . | .
TGTGCCAGCAGCTTATCCCGAGTGGGAGACCCCTATCAGCCCCAGCATTTT | CASSLSRVGDPYQPQHF | TRBJ1-5 | TRBV7-9 | once | .
TGTGCCAGCAGTTACTCGGCAAAGACTAGCGGGAGAGGTCCCTACAATGAGCAGTTCTTC | CASSYSAKTSGRGPYNEQFF | TRBJ2-1 | TRBV6-2/TRBV6-3 | . | TRBD2
TGTGCCAGCAGCGCCCCCGGAGGTGGGGTTGAGCAGTACTTC | CASSAPGGGVEQYF | TRBJ2-7 | TRBV7-9 | . | .
TGTGCCAGCAGCCAAGATACCGGCGGTTCACCCCTCCACTTT | CASSQDTGGSPLHF | TRBJ1-6 | TRBV3-1/TRBV3-2 | . | .
TGTGCCAGCAGCCCAGGACAGGACACTGAAGCTTTCTTT | CASSPGQDTEAFF | TRBJ1-1 | TRBV7-3 | . | TRBD1
TGTGCCAGCAGCTTAGGTCCACAGGGGACTGGCTACACCTTC | CASSLGPQGTGYTF | TRBJ1-2 | TRBV7-9 | . | TRBD1
TGTGCCAGCTCACAGGTCGGACAGGGCAAGGGCAATCAGCCCCAGCATTTT | CASSQVGQGKGNQPQHF | TRBJ1-5 | TRBV18 | . | TRBD1
TGTGCCAGCAGCCAAGAAGGGGGACAGGGGGCTGACTTGAACACTGAAGCTTTCTTT | CASSQEGGQGADLNTEAFF | TRBJ1-1 | TRBV3-1/TRBV3-2 | . | TRBD1
TGTGCCAGCAGCTTGTTTGGCGGACAGGGCCGTAATGAAAAACTGTTTTTT | CASSLFGGQGRNEKLFF | TRBJ1-4 | TRBV7-9 | . | TRBD1
TGCGCCAGCAGCTCTGGGACAGCCCCGGCCTACGAGCAGTACTTC | CASSSGTAPAYEQYF | TRBJ2-7 | TRBV5-1 | few | TRBD1
TGTGCCAGCAGTTTGAGGGGGTCGTTTGGCTACACCTTC | CASSLRGSFGYTF | TRBJ1-2 | TRBV12-3/TRBV12-4 | . | .
TGCAGTGCTAGTGCAGGGGGGAACACTGAAGCTTTCTTT | CSASAGGNTEAFF | TRBJ1-1 | TRBV20-1 | . | TRBD1
TGTGCCAGCAGTGGCTGGACAGGGGAAAATCAGCCCCAGCATTTT | CASSGWTGENQPQHF | TRBJ1-5 | TRBV25-1 | . | TRBD1
TGTGCCAGCAGCCAAGACATTCAGGTGACCTACGAGCAGTACTTC | CASSQDIQVTYEQYF | TRBJ2-7 | TRBV4-2 | . | .
TGCGCCAGCAGCACCGGGACAGAAAACACTGAAGCTTTCTTT | CASSTGTENTEAFF | TRBJ1-1 | TRBV5-1 | . | TRBD1